There are many counts of the clone carrying this TCR beta chain. No antigen is known for it. These data are taken from a study of Graves' ophthalmopathy and Graves' hyperthyroidism. About the research overall: Researchers classed hyperthyroidism as stable given no ophthalmopathy within 18 months of follow-up. Study outcomes and limitations: The model's prediction of ophthalmopathy progression had 70.59% sensitivity and approximately 76% specificity. Most expanded clonotypes from thyroid (those above 0.001 frequency) were also found in blood.

The study recruited hyperthyroidism patients aged 18 to 65 who were newly diagnosed, under 2 months' duration. The sequenced template was RNA, covering the TCR beta CDR3 region. Following a first-round RT-PCR that used HTBI primers, a second-round multiplex PCR was carried out. One entry per CDR3 protein results from TCRdb running MiXCR on the multiplex PCR reads. The table records over a million distinct CDR3 sequences, less than 45% of them present only once. Germline lookup yields CDR1 LNHDA and CDR2 SQIVND (reference sequence). The CDR3 has 17 amino acids. Germline trimming cut 9 bases from V and 0 bases from J; bases unmatched to any gene: 12.

The sequenced material came from peripheral blood or thyroid tissue (not recorded which). The chain is built from TRBV19 and TRBJ1-1; 11 bases are shared with TRBD1. The clonotype comes from an adult man with Graves' hyperthyroidism. DNA of the CDR3: TGTGCCAGCCTTGAGGGAGGACAGGGGGCTATGAACACTGAAGCTTTCTTT. Its protein is CASLEGGQGAMNTEAFF.